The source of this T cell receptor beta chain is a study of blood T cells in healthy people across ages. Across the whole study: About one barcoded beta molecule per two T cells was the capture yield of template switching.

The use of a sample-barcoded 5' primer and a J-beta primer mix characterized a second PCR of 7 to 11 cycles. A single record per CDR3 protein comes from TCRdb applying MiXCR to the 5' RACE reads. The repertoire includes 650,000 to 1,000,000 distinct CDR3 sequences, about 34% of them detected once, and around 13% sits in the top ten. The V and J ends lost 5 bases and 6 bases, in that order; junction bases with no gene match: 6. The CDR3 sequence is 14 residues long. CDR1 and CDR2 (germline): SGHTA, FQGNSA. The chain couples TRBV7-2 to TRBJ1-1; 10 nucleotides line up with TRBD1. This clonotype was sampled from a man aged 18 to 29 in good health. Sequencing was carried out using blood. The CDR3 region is CASSRDRGRPEAFF. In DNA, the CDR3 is TGTGCCAGCAGCCGGGACAGGGGCAGGCCTGAAGCTTTCTTT.